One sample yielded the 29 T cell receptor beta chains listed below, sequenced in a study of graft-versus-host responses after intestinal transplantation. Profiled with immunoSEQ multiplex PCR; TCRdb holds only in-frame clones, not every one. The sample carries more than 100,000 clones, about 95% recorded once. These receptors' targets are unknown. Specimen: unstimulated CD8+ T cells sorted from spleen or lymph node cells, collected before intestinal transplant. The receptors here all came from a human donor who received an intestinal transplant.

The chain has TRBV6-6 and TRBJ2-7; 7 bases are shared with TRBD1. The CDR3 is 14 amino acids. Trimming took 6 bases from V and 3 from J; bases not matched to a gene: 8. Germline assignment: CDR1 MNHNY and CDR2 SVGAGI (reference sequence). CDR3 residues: CASSQTGMDYEQYF. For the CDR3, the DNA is TGTGCCAGCAGCCAGACAGGGATGGACTACGAGCAGTACTTC.

The CDR3 here is CASSKIEAVRDRGHEQYF. The CDR3 DNA reads TGTGCCAGCAGCAAGATTGAAGCGGTCCGGGACAGGGGCCACGAGCAGTACTTC. J is TRBJ2-7 and V is TRBV21-1; whether TRBD1, the table's D call, matches the DNA was not checked. TRBV21-1 is a known pseudogene. CDR3 length equals 18 residues.

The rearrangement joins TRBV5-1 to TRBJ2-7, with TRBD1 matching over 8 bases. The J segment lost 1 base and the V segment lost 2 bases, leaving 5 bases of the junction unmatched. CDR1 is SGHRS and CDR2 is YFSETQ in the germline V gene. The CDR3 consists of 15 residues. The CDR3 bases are TGCGCCAGCAGCTTATCAGGACAGGGTTCCTACGAGCAGTACTTC. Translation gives CASSLSGQGSYEQYF.

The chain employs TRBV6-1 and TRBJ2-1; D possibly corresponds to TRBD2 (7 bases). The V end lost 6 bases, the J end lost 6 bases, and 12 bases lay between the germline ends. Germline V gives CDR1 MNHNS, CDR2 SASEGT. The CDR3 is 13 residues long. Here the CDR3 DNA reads TGTGCCAGCAGGGTTAGGGGGGGCAATGAGCAGTTCTTC. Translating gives CASRVRGGNEQFF.

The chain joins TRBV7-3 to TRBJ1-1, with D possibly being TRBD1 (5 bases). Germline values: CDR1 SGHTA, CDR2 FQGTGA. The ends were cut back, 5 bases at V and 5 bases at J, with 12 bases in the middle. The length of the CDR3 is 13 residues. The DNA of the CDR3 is TGTGCCAGCAGCCCCGGGGGGAGGACTGAAGCTTTCTTT. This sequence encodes CASSPGGRTEAFF.

The DNA of the CDR3 is TGCGCCAGCGGATGGGCGGACGCTGAAGCTTTCTTT. Amino acid sequence: CASGWADAEAFF. The chain links TRBV4-1 to TRBJ1-1; D remains unclear. Per germline, CDR1 MGHRA and CDR2 YSYEKL. Trimming removed 8 bases from V and 6 bases from J, with 13 bases in between. The CDR3 has 12 amino acids.

The DNA of the CDR3 is TGTGCCAGCAGTCCTATCCTGGGCAATCAGCCCCAGCATTTT. Protein product: CASSPILGNQPQHF. The chain couples TRBV28 to TRBJ1-5; D is uncertain. This CDR3 region has 14 residues. Trimming stripped 5 bases from V and 2 bases from J, with 10 bases between. Germline CDR1 MDHEN, CDR2 SYDVKM.

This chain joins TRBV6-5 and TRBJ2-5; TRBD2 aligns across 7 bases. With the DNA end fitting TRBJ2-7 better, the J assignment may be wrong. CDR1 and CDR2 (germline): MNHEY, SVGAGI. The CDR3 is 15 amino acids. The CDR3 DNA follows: TGTGCCAGCAGTTACTCAGGCGGGAGCTCCTACGAGCAGTACTTC. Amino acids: CASSYSGGSSYEQYF.

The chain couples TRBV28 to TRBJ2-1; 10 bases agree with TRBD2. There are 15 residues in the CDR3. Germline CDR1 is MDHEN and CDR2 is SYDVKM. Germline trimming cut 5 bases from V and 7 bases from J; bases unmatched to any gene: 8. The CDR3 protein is CASSALAGAGNEQFF. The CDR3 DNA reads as TGTGCCAGCAGTGCGCTAGCGGGAGCGGGAAATGAGCAGTTCTTC. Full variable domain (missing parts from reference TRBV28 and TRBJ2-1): DVKVTQSSRYLVKRTGEKVFLECVQDMDHENMFWYRQDPGLGLRLIYFSYDVKMKEKGDIPEGYSVSREKKERFSLILESASTNQTSMYLCASSALAGAGNEQFFGPGTRLTVL.

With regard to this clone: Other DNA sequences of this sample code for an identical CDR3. The DNA of the CDR3 is TGTGCCTGGAGTGAGACTAGCTACAATGAGCAGTTCTTC. As protein: CAWSETSYNEQFF. J is TRBJ2-1 and V is TRBV30; maybe TRBD2 (6 bases). The V end was cut by 1 base, the J end by 3 bases, with 7 bases between. Germline lookup yields CDR1 GTSNPN and CDR2 SVGIG (reference sequence). This CDR3 has 13 amino acids.

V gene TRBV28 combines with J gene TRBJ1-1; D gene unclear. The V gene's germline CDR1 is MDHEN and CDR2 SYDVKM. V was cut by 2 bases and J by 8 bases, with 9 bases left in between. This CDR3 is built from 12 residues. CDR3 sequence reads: CASSLRGLEAFF. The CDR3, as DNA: TGTGCCAGCAGTTTAAGAGGTTTGGAAGCTTTCTTT. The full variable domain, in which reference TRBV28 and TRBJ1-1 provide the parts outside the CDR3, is DVKVTQSSRYLVKRTGEKVFLECVQDMDHENMFWYRQDPGLGLRLIYFSYDVKMKEKGDIPEGYSVSREKKERFSLILESASTNQTSMYLCASSLRGLEAFFGQGTRLTVV.

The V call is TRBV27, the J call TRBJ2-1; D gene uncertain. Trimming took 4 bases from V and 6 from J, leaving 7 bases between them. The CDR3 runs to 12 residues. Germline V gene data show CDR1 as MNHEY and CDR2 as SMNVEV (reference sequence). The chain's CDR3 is CASSWPGNEQFF. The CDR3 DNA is TGTGCCAGCAGTTGGCCCGGCAATGAGCAGTTCTTC.

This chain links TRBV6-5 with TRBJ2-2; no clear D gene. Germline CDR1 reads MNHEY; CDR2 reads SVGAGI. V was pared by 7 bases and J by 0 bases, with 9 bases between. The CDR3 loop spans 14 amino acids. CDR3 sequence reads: CASTRHANTGELFF. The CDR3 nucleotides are TGTGCCAGCACCCGACACGCGAACACCGGGGAGCTGTTTTTT.

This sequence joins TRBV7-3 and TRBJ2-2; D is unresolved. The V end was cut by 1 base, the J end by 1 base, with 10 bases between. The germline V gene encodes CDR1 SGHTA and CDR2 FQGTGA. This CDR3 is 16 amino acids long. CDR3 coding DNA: TGTGCCAGCAGCTTAATAAGAACGCGGAACACCGGGGAGCTGTTTTTT. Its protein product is CASSLIRTRNTGELFF.

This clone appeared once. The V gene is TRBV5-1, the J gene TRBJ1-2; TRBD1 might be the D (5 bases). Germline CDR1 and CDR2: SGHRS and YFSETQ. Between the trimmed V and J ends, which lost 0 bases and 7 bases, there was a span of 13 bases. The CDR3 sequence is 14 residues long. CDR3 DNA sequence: TGCGCCAGCAGCTTGGTTCAGGGTTCCAGTGGCTACACCTTC. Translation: CASSLVQGSSGYTF. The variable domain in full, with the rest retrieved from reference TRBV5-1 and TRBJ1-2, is KAGVTQTPRYLIKTRGQQVTLSCSPISGHRSVSWYQQTPGQGLQFLFEYFSETQRNKGNFPGRFSGRQFSNSRSEMNVSTLELGDSALYLCASSLVQGSSGYTFGSGTRLTVV.

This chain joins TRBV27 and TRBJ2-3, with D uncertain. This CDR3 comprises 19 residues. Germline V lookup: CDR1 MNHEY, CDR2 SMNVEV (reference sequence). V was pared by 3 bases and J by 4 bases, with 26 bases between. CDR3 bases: TGTGCCAGCAGTTTCCTCCCCGGCTCAAAGGCATATGCTTCAGATACGCAGTATTTT. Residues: CASSFLPGSKAYASDTQYF.

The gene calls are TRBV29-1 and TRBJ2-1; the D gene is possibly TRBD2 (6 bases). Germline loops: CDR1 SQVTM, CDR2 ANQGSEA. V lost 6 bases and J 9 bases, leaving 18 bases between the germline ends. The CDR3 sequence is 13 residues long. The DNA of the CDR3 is TGCAGCGTACCGGAGGGCCTAGTTGTTGAGCAGTTCTTC. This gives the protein CSVPEGLVVEQFF.

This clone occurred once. CDR3 region: CASSTGLLGYEQYF. The CDR3 coding sequence is TGTGCCAGTAGTACGGGACTCCTTGGCTACGAGCAGTACTTC. This chain connects TRBV19 to TRBJ2-7; tentative D call: TRBD2 (6 bases). The CDR3 consists of 14 residues. CDR1 and CDR2 (germline): LNHDA, SQIVND (reference sequence). Trimming pared 4 bases from V and 3 bases from J, leaving 13 bases between.

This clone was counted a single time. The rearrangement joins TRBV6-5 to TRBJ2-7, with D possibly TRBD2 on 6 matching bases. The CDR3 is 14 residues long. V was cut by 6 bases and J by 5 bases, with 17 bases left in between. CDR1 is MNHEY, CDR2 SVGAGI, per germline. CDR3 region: CASRAGTPPNEQYF. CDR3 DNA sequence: TGTGCCAGCAGGGCCGGGACTCCACCCAACGAGCAGTACTTC.

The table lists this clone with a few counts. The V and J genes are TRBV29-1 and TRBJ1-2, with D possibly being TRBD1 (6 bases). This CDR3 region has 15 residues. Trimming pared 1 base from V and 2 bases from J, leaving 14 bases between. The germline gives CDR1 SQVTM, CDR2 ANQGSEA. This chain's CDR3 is CSVEGWDKENYGYTF. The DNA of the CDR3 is TGCAGCGTTGAAGGCTGGGACAAGGAAAACTATGGCTACACCTTC.

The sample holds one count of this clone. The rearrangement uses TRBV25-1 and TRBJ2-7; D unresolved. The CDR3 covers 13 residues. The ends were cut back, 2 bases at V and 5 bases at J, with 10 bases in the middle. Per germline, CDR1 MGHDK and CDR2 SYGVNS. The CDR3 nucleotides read TGTGCCAGCAGTGAAGGAGCTTGGAACGAGCAGTACTTC. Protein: CASSEGAWNEQYF.

CDR3 sequence reads: CASGGQSSYEQYF. DNA of the CDR3: TGTGCCAGCGGTGGACAGAGCTCCTACGAGCAGTACTTC. The chain carries TRBV25-1 and TRBJ2-7; possible D gene TRBD1, 6 bases. The CDR3 covers 13 residues. V was pared by 8 bases and J by 0 bases, with 11 bases between. Germline CDR1 MGHDK, CDR2 SYGVNS.

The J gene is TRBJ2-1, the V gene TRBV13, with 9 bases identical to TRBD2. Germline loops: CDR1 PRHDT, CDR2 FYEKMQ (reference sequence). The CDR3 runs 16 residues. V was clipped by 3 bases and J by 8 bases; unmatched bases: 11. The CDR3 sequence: CASSFVSLAGQYEQFF. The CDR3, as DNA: TGTGCCAGCAGCTTTGTGTCACTAGCGGGTCAGTATGAGCAGTTCTTC.

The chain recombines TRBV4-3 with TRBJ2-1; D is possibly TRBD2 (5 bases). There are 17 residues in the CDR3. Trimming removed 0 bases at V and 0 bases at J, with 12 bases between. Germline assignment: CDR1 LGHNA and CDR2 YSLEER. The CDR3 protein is CASSQDGLGSSYNEQFF. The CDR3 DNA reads TGCGCCAGCAGCCAAGACGGACTGGGTAGCTCCTACAATGAGCAGTTCTTC.

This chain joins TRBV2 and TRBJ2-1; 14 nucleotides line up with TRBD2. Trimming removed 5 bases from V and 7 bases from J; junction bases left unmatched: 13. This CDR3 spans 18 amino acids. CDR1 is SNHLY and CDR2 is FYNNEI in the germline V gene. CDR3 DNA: TGTGCCAGCAGTAAAAGACTAGCGGGAGGGCCCTCTGATAATGAGCAGTTCTTC. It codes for CASSKRLAGGPSDNEQFF.

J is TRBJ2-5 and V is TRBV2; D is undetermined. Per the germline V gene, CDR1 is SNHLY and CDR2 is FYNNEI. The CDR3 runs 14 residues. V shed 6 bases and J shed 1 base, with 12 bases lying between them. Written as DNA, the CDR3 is TGTGCCAGCAGGACCCACGGCGCCCAAGAGACCCAGTACTTC. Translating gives CASRTHGAQETQYF. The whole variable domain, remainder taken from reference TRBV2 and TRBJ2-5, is EPEVTQTPSHQVTQMGQEVILRCVPISNHLYFYWYRQILGQKVEFLVSFYNNEISEKSEIFDDQFSVERPDGSNFTLKIRSTKLEDSAMYFCASRTHGAQETQYFGPGTRLLVL.

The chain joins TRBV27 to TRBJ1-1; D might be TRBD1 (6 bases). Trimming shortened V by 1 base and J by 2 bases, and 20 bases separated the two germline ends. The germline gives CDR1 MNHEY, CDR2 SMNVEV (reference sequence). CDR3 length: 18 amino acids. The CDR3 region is CASSLFAPPRGLNTEAFF. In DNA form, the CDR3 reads TGTGCCAGCAGTTTATTCGCGCCCCCCCGGGGGCTTAACACTGAAGCTTTCTTT.

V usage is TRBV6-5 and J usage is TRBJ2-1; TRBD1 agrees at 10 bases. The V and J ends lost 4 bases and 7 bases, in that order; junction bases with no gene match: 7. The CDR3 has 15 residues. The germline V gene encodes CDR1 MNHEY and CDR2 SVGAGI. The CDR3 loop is CASSSRQGAWNEQFF. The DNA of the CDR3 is TGTGCCAGCAGTTCAAGACAGGGGGCATGGAATGAGCAGTTCTTC.

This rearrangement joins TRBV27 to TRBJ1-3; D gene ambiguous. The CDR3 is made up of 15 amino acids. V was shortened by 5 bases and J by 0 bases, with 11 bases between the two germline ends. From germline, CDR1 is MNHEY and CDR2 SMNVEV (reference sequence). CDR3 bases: TGTGCCAGCAGTCCTCTCGGCGGCTCTGGAAACACCATATATTTT. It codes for CASSPLGGSGNTIYF.